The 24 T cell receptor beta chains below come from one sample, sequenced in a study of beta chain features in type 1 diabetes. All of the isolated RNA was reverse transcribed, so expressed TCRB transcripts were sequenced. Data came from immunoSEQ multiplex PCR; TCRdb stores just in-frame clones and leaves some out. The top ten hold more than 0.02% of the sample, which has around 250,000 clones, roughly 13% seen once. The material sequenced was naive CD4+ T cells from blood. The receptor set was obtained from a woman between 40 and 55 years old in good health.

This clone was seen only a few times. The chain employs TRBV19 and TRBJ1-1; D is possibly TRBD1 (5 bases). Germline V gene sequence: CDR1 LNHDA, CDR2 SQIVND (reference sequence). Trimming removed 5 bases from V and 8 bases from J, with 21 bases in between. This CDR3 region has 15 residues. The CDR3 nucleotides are TGTGCCAGTAGTCTTTTAAGGGGCGCGGGGTCAGAAGCTTTCTTT. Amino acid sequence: CASSLLRGAGSEAFF.

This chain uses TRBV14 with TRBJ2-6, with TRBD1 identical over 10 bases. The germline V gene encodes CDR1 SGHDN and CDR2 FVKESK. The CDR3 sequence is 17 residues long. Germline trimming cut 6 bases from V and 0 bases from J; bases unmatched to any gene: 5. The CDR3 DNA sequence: TGTGCCAGCAGTCAGGACAGGGGGAACTCTGGGGCCAACGTCCTGACTTTC. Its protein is CASSQDRGNSGANVLTF.

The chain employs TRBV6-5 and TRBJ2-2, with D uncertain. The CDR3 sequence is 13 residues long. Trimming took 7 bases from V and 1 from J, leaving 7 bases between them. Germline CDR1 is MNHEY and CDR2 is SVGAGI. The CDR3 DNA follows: TGTGCCAGCAACGGTCTGAACACCGGGGAGCTGTTTTTT. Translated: CASNGLNTGELFF.

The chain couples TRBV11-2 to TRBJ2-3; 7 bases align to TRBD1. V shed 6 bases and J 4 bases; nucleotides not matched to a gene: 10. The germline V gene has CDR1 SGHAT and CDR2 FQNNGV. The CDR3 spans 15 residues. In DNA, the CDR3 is TGTGCCAGCAGGCAAACGACAGGGTCGGCAGATACGCAGTATTTT. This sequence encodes CASRQTTGSADTQYF.

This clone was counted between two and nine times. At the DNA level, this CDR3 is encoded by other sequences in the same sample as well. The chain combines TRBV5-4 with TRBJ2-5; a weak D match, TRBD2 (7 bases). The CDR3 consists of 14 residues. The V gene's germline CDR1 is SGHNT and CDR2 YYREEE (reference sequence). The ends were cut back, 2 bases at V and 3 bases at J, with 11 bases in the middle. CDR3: CASSFAGAKETQYF. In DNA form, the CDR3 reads TGTGCCAGCAGCTTCGCGGGGGCCAAAGAGACCCAGTACTTC.

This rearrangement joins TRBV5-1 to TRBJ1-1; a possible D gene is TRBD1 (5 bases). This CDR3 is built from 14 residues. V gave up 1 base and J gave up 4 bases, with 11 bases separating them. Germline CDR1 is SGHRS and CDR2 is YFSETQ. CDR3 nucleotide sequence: TGCGCCAGCAGCTTGAGCCGGGACTTCACTGAAGCTTTCTTT. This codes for CASSLSRDFTEAFF.

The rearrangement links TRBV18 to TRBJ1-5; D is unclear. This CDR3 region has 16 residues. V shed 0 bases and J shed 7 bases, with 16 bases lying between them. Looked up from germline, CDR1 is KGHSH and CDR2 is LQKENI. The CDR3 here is CASSPPTNKGNQPQHF. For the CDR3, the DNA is TGTGCCAGCTCACCACCGACTAATAAGGGTAACCAGCCCCAGCATTTT.

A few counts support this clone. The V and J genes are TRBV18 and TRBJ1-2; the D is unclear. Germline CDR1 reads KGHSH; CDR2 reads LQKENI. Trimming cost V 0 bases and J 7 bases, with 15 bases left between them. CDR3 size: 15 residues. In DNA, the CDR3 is TGTGCCAGCTCACCACCGGGCCCTGGGGAGAGTGGCTACACCTTC. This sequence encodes CASSPPGPGESGYTF.

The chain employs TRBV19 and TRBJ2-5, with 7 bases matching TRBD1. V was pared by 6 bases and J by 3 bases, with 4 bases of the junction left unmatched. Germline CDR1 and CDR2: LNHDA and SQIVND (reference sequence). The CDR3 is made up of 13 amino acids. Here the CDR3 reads CASRWTGEETQYF. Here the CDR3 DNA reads TGTGCCAGTAGATGGACAGGAGAAGAGACCCAGTACTTC. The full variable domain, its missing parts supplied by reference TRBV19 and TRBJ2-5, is DGGITQSPKYLFRKEGQNVTLSCEQNLNHDAMYWYRQDPGQGLRLIYYSQIVNDFQKGDIAEGYSVSREKKESFPLTVTSAQKNPTAFYLCASRWTGEETQYFGPGTRLLVL.

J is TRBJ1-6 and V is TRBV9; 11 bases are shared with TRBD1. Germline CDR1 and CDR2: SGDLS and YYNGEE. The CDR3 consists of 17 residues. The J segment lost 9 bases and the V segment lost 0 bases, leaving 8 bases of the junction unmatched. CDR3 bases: TGTGCCAGCAGCGTAGGGGGTTTCGGGACAGGGGGTTCACCCCTCCACTTT. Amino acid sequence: CASSVGGFGTGGSPLHF.

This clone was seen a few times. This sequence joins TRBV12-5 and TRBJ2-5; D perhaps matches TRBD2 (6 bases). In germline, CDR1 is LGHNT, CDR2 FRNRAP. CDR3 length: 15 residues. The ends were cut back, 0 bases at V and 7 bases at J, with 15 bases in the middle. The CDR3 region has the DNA TGTGCTAGTGGTTTGGTACTCGGGGGACGGGTGACCCAGTACTTC. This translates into CASGLVLGGRVTQYF.

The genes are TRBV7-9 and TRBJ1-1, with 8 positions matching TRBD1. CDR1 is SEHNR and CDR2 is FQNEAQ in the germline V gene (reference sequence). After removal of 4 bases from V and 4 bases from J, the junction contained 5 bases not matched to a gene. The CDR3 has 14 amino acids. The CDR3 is CASSSGQGPTEAFF. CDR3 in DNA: TGTGCCAGCAGCTCCGGACAGGGCCCCACTGAAGCTTTCTTT.

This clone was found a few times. The CDR3 DNA sequence: TGTGCCAGCGCGGCGACTAGCACAGATACGCAGTATTTT. This gives the protein CASAATSTDTQYF. This chain uses TRBV7-9 with TRBJ2-3; D not certain. CDR3 size: 13 residues. V gave up 8 bases and J gave up 0 bases, with 9 bases separating them. Per germline, CDR1 SEHNR and CDR2 FQNEAQ (reference sequence).

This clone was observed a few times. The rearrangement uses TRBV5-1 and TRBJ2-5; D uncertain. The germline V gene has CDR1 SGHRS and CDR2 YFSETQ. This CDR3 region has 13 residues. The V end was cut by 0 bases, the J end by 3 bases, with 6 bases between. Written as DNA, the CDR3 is TGCGCCAGCAGCTTGGCTCCAGAAGAGACCCAGTACTTC. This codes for CASSLAPEETQYF.

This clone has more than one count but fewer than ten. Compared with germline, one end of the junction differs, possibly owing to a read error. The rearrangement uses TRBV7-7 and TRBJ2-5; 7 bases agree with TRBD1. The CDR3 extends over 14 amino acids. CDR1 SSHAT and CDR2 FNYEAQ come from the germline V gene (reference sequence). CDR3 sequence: CASSPGTAQETQYF. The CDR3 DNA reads TGTGCTAGCAGCCCGGGGACAGCCCAAGAGACCCAGTACTTC.

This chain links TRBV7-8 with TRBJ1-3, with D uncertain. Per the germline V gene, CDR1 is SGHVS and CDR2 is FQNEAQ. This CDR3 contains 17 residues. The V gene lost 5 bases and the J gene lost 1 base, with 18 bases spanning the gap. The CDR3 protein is CASSATSMGRSGNTIYF. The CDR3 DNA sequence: TGTGCCAGCAGCGCCACTTCGATGGGGAGGTCTGGAAACACCATATATTTT.

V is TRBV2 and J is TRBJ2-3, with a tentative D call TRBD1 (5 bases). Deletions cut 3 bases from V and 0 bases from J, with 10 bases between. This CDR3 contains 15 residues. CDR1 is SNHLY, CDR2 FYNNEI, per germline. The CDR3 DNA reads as TGTGCCAGCAGTGAGGTCAGGGCTAGCACAGATACGCAGTATTTT. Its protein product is CASSEVRASTDTQYF.

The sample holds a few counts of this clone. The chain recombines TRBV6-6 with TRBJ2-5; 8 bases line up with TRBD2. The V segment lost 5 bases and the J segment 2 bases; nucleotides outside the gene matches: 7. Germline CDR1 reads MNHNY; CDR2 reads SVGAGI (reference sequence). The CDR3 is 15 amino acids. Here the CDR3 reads CASSPGGGLQETQYF. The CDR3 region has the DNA TGTGCCAGCAGTCCGGGGGGGGGCCTACAAGAGACCCAGTACTTC.

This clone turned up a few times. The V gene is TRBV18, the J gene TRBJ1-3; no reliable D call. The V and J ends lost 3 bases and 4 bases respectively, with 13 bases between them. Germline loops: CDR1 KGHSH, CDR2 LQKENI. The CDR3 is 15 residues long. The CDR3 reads CASSPNSGVGNTIYF. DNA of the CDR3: TGTGCCAGCTCACCCAATTCCGGGGTCGGAAACACCATATATTTT.

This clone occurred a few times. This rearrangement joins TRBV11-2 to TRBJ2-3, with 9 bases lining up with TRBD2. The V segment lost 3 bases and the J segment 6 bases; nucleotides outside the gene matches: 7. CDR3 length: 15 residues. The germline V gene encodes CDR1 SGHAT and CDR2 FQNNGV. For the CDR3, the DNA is TGTGCCAGCAGCTTGTCTAGCGGGAACACCGATACGCAGTATTTT. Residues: CASSLSSGNTDTQYF.

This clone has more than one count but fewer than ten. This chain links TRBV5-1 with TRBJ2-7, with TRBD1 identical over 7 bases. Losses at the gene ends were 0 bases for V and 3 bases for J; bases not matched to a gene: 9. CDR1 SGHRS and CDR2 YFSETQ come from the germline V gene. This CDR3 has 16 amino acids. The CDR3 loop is CASSLAGSGQFYEQYF. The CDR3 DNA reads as TGCGCCAGCAGCTTGGCCGGGTCGGGACAGTTCTACGAGCAGTACTTC.

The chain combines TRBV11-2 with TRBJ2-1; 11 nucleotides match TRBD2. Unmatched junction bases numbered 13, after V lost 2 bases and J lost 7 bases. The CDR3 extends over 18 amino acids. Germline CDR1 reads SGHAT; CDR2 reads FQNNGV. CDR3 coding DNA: TGTGCCAGCAGCTTAAATCGGGTAGCGGGGGGGTCTGGGAATGAGCAGTTCTTC. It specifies CASSLNRVAGGSGNEQFF.

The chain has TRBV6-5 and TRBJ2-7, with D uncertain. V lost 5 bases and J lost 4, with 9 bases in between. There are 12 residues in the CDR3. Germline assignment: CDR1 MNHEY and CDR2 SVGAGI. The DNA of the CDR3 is TGTGCCAGCAGTGACAACAGTTACGAGCAGTACTTC. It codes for CASSDNSYEQYF.

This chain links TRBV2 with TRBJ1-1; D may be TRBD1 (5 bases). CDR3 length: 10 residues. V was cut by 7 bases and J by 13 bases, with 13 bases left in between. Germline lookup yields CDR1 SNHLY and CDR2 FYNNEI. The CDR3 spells CASIGGGGFF. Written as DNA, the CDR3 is TGTGCCAGCATCGGGGGGGGTGGTTTCTTT.